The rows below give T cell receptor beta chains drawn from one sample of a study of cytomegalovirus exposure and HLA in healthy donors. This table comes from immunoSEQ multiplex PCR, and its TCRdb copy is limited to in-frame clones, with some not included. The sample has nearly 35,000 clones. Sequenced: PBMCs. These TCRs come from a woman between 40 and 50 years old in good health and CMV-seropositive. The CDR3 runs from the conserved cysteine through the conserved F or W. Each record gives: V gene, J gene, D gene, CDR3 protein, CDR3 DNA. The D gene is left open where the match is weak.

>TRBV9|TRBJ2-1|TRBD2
CASSPREGTYNEQFF
TGTGCCAGCAGCCCGCGGGAGGGAACCTACAATGAGCAGTTCTTC
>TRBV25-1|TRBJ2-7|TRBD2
CAGPLAGGPALYEQYF
TGTGCCGGACCGCTAGCGGGAGGGCCTGCACTCTACGAGCAGTACTTC
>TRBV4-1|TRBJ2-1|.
CASSQGGGNNEQFF
TGCGCCAGCAGCCAAGGGGGCGGAAACAATGAGCAGTTCTTC
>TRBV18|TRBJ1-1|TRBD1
CASSPTGGSEAFF
TGTGCCAGCTCCCCCACAGGGGGCTCTGAAGCTTTCTTT
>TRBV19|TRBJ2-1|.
CASSSGTAIYNEQFF
TGTGCCAGTAGTAGCGGGACAGCAATTTACAATGAGCAGTTCTTC
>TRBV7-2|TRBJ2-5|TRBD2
CASSASGSRETQYF
TGTGCCAGCAGCGCTAGCGGGAGTAGAGAGACCCAGTACTTC
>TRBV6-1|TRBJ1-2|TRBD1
CASSRGQGGSGYTF
TGTGCCAGCAGTCGTGGACAGGGCGGTAGTGGCTACACCTTC
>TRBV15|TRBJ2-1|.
CATSTAEANEQFF
TGTGCCACCAGCACCGCGGAAGCGAATGAGCAGTTCTTC
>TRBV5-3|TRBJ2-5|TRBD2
CARSPWGGRPRVQYF
TGTGCCAGAAGCCCCTGGGGCGGGAGGCCCAGGGTCCAGTACTTC
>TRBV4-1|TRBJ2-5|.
CASSQGQTQETQYF
TGCGCCAGCAGCCAAGGACAGACACAAGAGACCCAGTACTTC
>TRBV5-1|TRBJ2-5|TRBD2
CASSPGLAGFQETQYF
TGCGCCAGCAGCCCCGGACTAGCGGGTTTCCAAGAGACCCAGTACTTC
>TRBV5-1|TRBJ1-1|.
CASSFAAGDTEAFF
TGCGCCAGCAGCTTCGCGGCGGGGGACACTGAAGCTTTCTTT
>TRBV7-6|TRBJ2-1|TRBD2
CASSGKGLAGGRRNNEQFF
TGTGCCAGCAGCGGCAAGGGACTAGCGGGAGGCCGACGAAACAATGAGCAGTTCTTC
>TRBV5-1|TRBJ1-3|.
CASSLAGFENTIYF
TGCGCCAGCAGCTTGGCAGGGTTTGAAAACACCATATATTTT
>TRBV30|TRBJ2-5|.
CACDAWRIIVDETQYF
TGTGCCTGTGACGCATGGAGGATCATCGTCGACGAGACCCAGTACTTC
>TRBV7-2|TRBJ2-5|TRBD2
CASSLGGSGETQYF
TGTGCCAGCAGCTTAGGCGGGAGTGGAGAGACCCAGTACTTC
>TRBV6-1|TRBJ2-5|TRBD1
CASREQGLTQYF
TGTGCCAGCAGAGAACAGGGGTTGACCCAGTACTTC
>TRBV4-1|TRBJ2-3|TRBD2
CASSQGGAGGGTDTQYF
TGCGCCAGCAGCCAAGGGGGGGCGGGAGGAGGCACAGATACGCAGTATTTT
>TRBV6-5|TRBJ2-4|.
CASSPQQDSGIQYF
TGTGCCAGCAGCCCACAGCAAGACAGTGGCATTCAGTACTTC
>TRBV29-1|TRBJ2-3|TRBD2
CSVDRTSGTSTDTQYF
TGCAGCGTTGATAGAACTAGCGGGACGAGCACAGATACGCAGTATTTT
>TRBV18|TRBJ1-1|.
CASSPEGNTEAFF
TGTGCCAGCTCACCGGAGGGGAACACTGAAGCTTTCTTT
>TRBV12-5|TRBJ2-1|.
CASGLGQVIDNEQFF
TGTGCTAGTGGTTTGGGACAGGTGATCGACAATGAGCAGTTCTTC
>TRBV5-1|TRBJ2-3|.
CASSLLEAVSTDTQYF
TGCGCCAGCAGCTTGCTAGAGGCGGTTAGCACAGATACGCAGTATTTT
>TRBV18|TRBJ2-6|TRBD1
CASSPSGQYSSGANVLTF
TGTGCCAGCTCACCCTCGGGACAGTACTCCTCTGGGGCCAACGTCCTGACTTTC
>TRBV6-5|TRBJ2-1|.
CASSYDRTRINEQFF
TGTGCCAGCAGTTACGACCGAACTAGGATCAATGAGCAGTTCTTC
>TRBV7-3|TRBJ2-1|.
CASSLSGSAYNEQFF
TGTGCCAGCAGCTTATCGGGTAGCGCCTACAATGAGCAGTTCTTC
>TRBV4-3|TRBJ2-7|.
CASSQDPFTPYEQYF
TGCGCCAGCAGCCAAGATCCGTTCACCCCCTACGAGCAGTACTTC
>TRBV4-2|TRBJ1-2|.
CASSPQALGGYTF
TGTGCCAGCAGCCCCCAAGCTCTAGGTGGCTACACCTTC
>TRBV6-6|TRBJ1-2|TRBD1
CASSSQGGRYGYTF
TGTGCCAGCAGTTCACAGGGGGGTCGCTATGGCTACACCTTC
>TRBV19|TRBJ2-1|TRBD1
CASSERQGAEQFF
TGTGCCAGTAGTGAACGACAGGGGGCTGAGCAGTTCTTC
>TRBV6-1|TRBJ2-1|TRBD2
CASRGLADEQFF
TGTGCCAGCAGGGGGCTAGCGGATGAGCAGTTCTTC
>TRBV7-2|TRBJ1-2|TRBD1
CASSWDRGNYGYTF
TGTGCCAGCAGCTGGGACAGGGGGAACTATGGCTACACCTTC
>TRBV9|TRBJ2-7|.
CARGAHAYEQYF
TGTGCCAGAGGAGCGCACGCCTACGAGCAGTACTTC
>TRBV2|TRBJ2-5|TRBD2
CASRTRTSGTQYF
TGTGCCAGCAGGACGCGGACTAGTGGGACCCAGTACTTC
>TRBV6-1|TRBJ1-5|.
CASRGRYQPQHF
TGTGCCAGCAGGGGGCGGTATCAGCCCCAGCATTTT
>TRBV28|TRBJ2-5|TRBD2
CASSLLGREETQYF
TGTGCCAGCAGTTTATTGGGGAGGGAAGAGACCCAGTACTTC
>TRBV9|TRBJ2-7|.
CASSVGSRVSYEQYF
TGTGCCAGCAGCGTAGGAAGCAGGGTGTCCTACGAGCAGTACTTC
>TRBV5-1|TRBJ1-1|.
CASSQGQPNTEAFF
TGCGCCAGCAGCCAGGGTCAACCGAACACTGAAGCTTTCTTT
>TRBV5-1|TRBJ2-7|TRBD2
CASSFLLSGKHYEQYF
TGCGCCAGCAGCTTCCTATTAAGCGGGAAACACTACGAGCAGTACTTC